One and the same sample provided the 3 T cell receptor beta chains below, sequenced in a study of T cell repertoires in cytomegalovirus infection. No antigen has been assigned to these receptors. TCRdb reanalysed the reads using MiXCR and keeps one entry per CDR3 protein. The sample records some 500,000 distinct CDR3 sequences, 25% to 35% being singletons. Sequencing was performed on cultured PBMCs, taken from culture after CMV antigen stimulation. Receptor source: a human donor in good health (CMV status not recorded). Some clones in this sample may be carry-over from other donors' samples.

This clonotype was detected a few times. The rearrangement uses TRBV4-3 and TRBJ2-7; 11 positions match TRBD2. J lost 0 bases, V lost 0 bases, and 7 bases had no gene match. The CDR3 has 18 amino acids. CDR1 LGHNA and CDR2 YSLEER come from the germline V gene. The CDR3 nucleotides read TGCGCCAGCAGCCAAGAACTGGGACTAGCGGCAAGCTCCTACGAGCAGTACTTC. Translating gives CASSQELGLAASSYEQYF.

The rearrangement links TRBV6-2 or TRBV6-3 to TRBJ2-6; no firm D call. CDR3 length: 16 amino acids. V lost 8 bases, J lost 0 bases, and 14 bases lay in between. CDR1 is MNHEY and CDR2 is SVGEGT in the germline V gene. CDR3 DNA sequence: TGTGCCAGCGACAATTTTATCAGCTCTGGGGCCAACGTCCTGACTTTC. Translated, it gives CASDNFISSGANVLTF.

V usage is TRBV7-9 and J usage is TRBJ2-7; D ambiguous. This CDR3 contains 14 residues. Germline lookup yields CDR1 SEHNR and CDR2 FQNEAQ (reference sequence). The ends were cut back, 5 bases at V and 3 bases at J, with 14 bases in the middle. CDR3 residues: CASSPDTSYYEQYV. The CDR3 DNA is TGTGCCAGCAGCCCTGACACATCTTACTACGAGCAGTACGTC.